A selection of T cell receptor beta chains follows, all from one sample in a study of blood T cell repertoires in COVID-19. Clones were sequenced by immunoSEQ multiplex PCR, and TCRdb holds only the in-frame ones, with some missing. The table includes roughly 390,000 clones, 85% detected once. Specimen: peripheral blood. The source of these receptors is a woman aged 18-35 years with acute or convalescent COVID-19. The CDR3 runs from the conserved cysteine through the conserved F or W. The D gene is left open where the match is weak. Size tells how often a clone was seen (once, few, many) or the class of an expanded clone, and some rows leave it out.

CDR3 length: 14
clone size: few
V gene: TRBV19
J gene: TRBJ1-1
D gene: NA
CDR3 protein: CASSIADGGTEAFF
CDR3 DNA: TGTGCCAGTAGTATAGCAGATGGAGGCACTGAAGCTTTCTTT

CDR3 length: 12
clone size: NA
V gene: TRBV9
J gene: TRBJ1-2
D gene: TRBD1
CDR3 protein: CASSPGGTGYTF
CDR3 DNA: TGTGCCAGCAGCCCAGGGGGGACTGGCTACACCTTC

CDR3 length: 13
clone size: few
V gene: TRBV19
J gene: TRBJ1-2
D gene: NA
CDR3 protein: CASSGQLNYGYTF
CDR3 DNA: TGTGCCAGTAGTGGACAGCTTAACTATGGCTACACCTTC

CDR3 length: 15
clone size: NA
V gene: TRBV5-8
J gene: TRBJ2-3
D gene: TRBD1
CDR3 protein: CASSLGQGSTDTQYF
CDR3 DNA: TGTGCCAGCAGTCTAGGACAGGGAAGCACAGATACGCAGTATTTT

CDR3 length: 15
clone size: few
V gene: TRBV19
J gene: TRBJ1-5
D gene: TRBD1
CDR3 protein: CASSMGQGKLQPQHF
CDR3 DNA: TGTGCCAGTAGTATGGGACAGGGAAAGTTGCAGCCCCAGCATTTT

CDR3 length: 14
clone size: NA
V gene: TRBV2
J gene: TRBJ1-3
D gene: NA
CDR3 protein: CASRVQSSGNTIYF
CDR3 DNA: TGTGCCAGCAGGGTACAGAGCTCTGGAAACACCATATATTTT

CDR3 length: 14
clone size: many
V gene: TRBV2
J gene: TRBJ1-1
D gene: NA
CDR3 protein: CASSLRGGRSEAFF
CDR3 DNA: TGTGCCAGCAGCCTACGGGGGGGGAGGTCTGAAGCTTTCTTT

CDR3 length: 16
clone size: NA
V gene: TRBV6-1
J gene: TRBJ2-7
D gene: NA
CDR3 protein: CASSERFWQDSYEQYF
CDR3 DNA: TGTGCCAGCAGTGAAAGATTCTGGCAGGACTCCTACGAGCAGTACTTC

CDR3 length: 14
clone size: NA
V gene: TRBV18
J gene: TRBJ2-2
D gene: NA
CDR3 protein: CASSRQQDTGELFF
CDR3 DNA: TGTGCCAGCTCGCGCCAACAGGACACCGGGGAGCTGTTTTTT

CDR3 length: 15
clone size: NA
V gene: TRBV28
J gene: TRBJ1-5
D gene: TRBD1
CDR3 protein: CASSQGEDSNQPQHF
CDR3 DNA: TGTGCCAGCAGTCAGGGGGAGGATAGCAATCAGCCCCAGCATTTT

CDR3 length: 11
clone size: NA
V gene: TRBV6-5
J gene: TRBJ1-1
D gene: NA
CDR3 protein: CAASGGTEAFF
CDR3 DNA: TGTGCCGCGAGCGGCGGCACTGAAGCTTTCTTT

CDR3 length: 13
clone size: NA
V gene: TRBV5-4
J gene: TRBJ2-5
D gene: TRBD1
CDR3 protein: CASSRDRVETQYF
CDR3 DNA: TGTGCCAGCAGCCGGGACAGGGTCGAGACCCAGTACTTC

CDR3 length: 18
clone size: NA
V gene: TRBV4-1
J gene: TRBJ2-2
D gene: NA
CDR3 protein: CASSQDHGGGFSTGELFF
CDR3 DNA: TGCGCCAGCAGCCAAGATCACGGAGGGGGCTTTAGCACCGGGGAGCTGTTTTTT

CDR3 length: 19
clone size: NA
V gene: TRBV5-8
J gene: TRBJ1-2
D gene: TRBD1
CDR3 protein: CASSSGTGVQVWAEHGYTF
CDR3 DNA: TGTGCCAGCAGCTCCGGGACAGGGGTACAAGTGTGGGCCGAGCATGGCTACACCTTC

CDR3 length: 14
clone size: few
V gene: TRBV5-1
J gene: TRBJ1-1
D gene: TRBD1
CDR3 protein: CASSPGQEGTEAFF
CDR3 DNA: TGCGCCAGCAGCCCAGGACAGGAAGGGACTGAAGCTTTCTTT

CDR3 length: 11
clone size: few
V gene: TRBV19
J gene: TRBJ1-5
D gene: NA
CDR3 protein: CSSGGNQPQHF
CDR3 DNA: TGTTCTTCGGGGGGAAATCAGCCCCAGCATTTT

CDR3 length: 15
clone size: few
V gene: TRBV30
J gene: TRBJ1-6
D gene: TRBD1
CDR3 protein: CAWSSRGQGRSPLHF
CDR3 DNA: TGTGCCTGGAGTTCCCGGGGACAGGGGAGATCACCCCTCCACTTT

CDR3 length: 14
clone size: NA
V gene: TRBV28
J gene: TRBJ1-4
D gene: NA
CDR3 protein: CASSLQDGNEKLFF
CDR3 DNA: TGTGCCAGCAGTCTACAGGACGGTAATGAAAAACTGTTTTTT

CDR3 length: 18
clone size: NA
V gene: TRBV28
J gene: TRBJ1-1
D gene: TRBD1
CDR3 protein: CASSLPKGQGVRNTEAFF
CDR3 DNA: TGTGCCAGCAGTTTACCCAAGGGACAGGGGGTACGAAACACTGAAGCTTTCTTT

CDR3 length: 20
clone size: NA
V gene: TRBV2
J gene: TRBJ2-7
D gene: TRBD2
CDR3 protein: CASSTPGVLAGGKSSYEQYF
CDR3 DNA: TGTGCCAGCAGCACACCCGGGGTACTAGCGGGAGGGAAGAGCTCCTACGAGCAGTACTTC

CDR3 length: 14
clone size: few
V gene: TRBV5-1
J gene: TRBJ1-2
D gene: NA
CDR3 protein: CASSLETPNYGYTF
CDR3 DNA: TGCGCCAGCAGCTTGGAGACACCTAACTATGGCTACACCTTC

CDR3 length: 14
clone size: NA
V gene: TRBV9
J gene: TRBJ1-3
D gene: NA
CDR3 protein: CASSPSEGRNTIYF
CDR3 DNA: TGTGCCAGCAGCCCCTCGGAGGGAAGAAACACCATATATTTT

CDR3 length: 15
clone size: once
V gene: TRBV4-1
J gene: TRBJ2-5
D gene: NA
CDR3 protein: CASSQDFNRDETQYF
CDR3 DNA: TGTGCCAGCAGCCAAGATTTTAACAGGGACGAGACCCAGTACTTC

CDR3 length: 16
clone size: NA
V gene: TRBV28
J gene: TRBJ2-1
D gene: TRBD1
CDR3 protein: CASSTSGQEDYNEQFF
CDR3 DNA: TGTGCCAGCAGCACATCGGGACAGGAGGACTACAATGAGCAGTTCTTC

CDR3 length: 16
clone size: NA
V gene: TRBV2
J gene: TRBJ2-3
D gene: TRBD2
CDR3 protein: CASSEIGGGVADTQYF
CDR3 DNA: TGTGCCAGCAGTGAAATAGGCGGGGGGGTGGCAGATACGCAGTATTTT

CDR3 length: 15
clone size: NA
V gene: TRBV6-1
J gene: TRBJ2-2
D gene: NA
CDR3 protein: CASTLGGANTGELFF
CDR3 DNA: TGTGCCAGCACGCTGGGCGGGGCGAACACCGGGGAGCTGTTTTTT

CDR3 length: 11
clone size: NA
V gene: TRBV12-3/TRBV12-4
J gene: TRBJ2-1
D gene: NA
CDR3 protein: CASSPLREQFF
CDR3 DNA: TGTGCCAGCAGTCCTCTTCGTGAGCAGTTCTTC

CDR3 length: 17
clone size: NA
V gene: TRBV28
J gene: TRBJ2-4
D gene: TRBD1
CDR3 protein: CASSPNTGGGPKNIQYF
CDR3 DNA: TGTGCCAGCAGCCCAAACACAGGGGGCGGGCCCAAAAACATTCAGTACTTC

CDR3 length: 15
clone size: NA
V gene: TRBV27
J gene: TRBJ2-4
D gene: NA
CDR3 protein: CASSPRQAAKNIQYF
CDR3 DNA: TGTGCCAGCAGCCCCCGACAGGCAGCCAAAAACATTCAGTACTTC

CDR3 length: 11
clone size: NA
V gene: TRBV20-1
J gene: TRBJ1-2
D gene: NA
CDR3 protein: CSAGEGYGYTF
CDR3 DNA: TGCAGTGCCGGGGAGGGGTATGGCTACACCTTC

CDR3 length: 14
clone size: NA
V gene: TRBV3-1/TRBV3-2
J gene: TRBJ2-5
D gene: TRBD2
CDR3 protein: CASSQGGLAGAQYF
CDR3 DNA: TGTGCCAGCAGCCAGGGGGGACTAGCGGGGGCCCAGTACTTC

CDR3 length: 15
clone size: NA
V gene: TRBV6-1
J gene: TRBJ1-2
D gene: NA
CDR3 protein: CASSDAIGGGTGYTF
CDR3 DNA: TGTGCCAGCAGTGACGCCATTGGCGGGGGCACTGGCTACACCTTC

CDR3 length: 13
clone size: NA
V gene: TRBV6-1
J gene: TRBJ1-2
D gene: NA
CDR3 protein: CASSETGWYGYTF
CDR3 DNA: TGTGCCAGCAGTGAAACAGGCTGGTATGGCTACACCTTC

CDR3 length: 13
clone size: NA
V gene: TRBV28
J gene: TRBJ1-2
D gene: TRBD1
CDR3 protein: CASSLAQGGGYTF
CDR3 DNA: TGTGCCAGCAGTTTAGCGCAGGGGGGTGGCTACACCTTC

CDR3 length: 13
clone size: NA
V gene: TRBV6-5
J gene: TRBJ2-7
D gene: NA
CDR3 protein: CASSRTFGYEQYF
CDR3 DNA: TGTGCCAGCAGTCGGACATTTGGTTACGAGCAGTACTTC

CDR3 length: 14
clone size: NA
V gene: TRBV9
J gene: TRBJ2-7
D gene: NA
CDR3 protein: CASSATGSVDEQYF
CDR3 DNA: TGTGCCAGCAGCGCCACAGGTTCAGTGGACGAGCAGTACTTC

CDR3 length: 15
clone size: NA
V gene: TRBV7-3
J gene: TRBJ1-1
D gene: NA
CDR3 protein: CASSLRHGVNTEAFF
CDR3 DNA: TGTGCCAGCAGCTTACGGCACGGGGTGAACACTGAAGCTTTCTTT

CDR3 length: 12
clone size: once
V gene: TRBV5-1
J gene: TRBJ1-2
D gene: NA
CDR3 protein: CASAQSFYGYTF
CDR3 DNA: TGCGCCAGCGCCCAGTCCTTTTATGGCTACACCTTC

CDR3 length: 18
clone size: NA
V gene: TRBV6-6
J gene: TRBJ1-1
D gene: TRBD1
CDR3 protein: CASSRGGRGLMVDTEAFF
CDR3 DNA: TGTGCCAGCAGCCGAGGGGGTAGGGGGCTTATGGTCGACACTGAAGCTTTCTTT

CDR3 length: 17
clone size: NA
V gene: TRBV5-1
J gene: TRBJ2-2
D gene: NA
CDR3 protein: CASSFRGSKTSTGELFF
CDR3 DNA: TGCGCCAGCAGCTTCCGGGGGTCGAAGACGTCCACCGGGGAGCTGTTTTTT

CDR3 length: 15
clone size: few
V gene: TRBV5-8
J gene: TRBJ2-7
D gene: NA
CDR3 protein: CASSLEQALNYEQYF
CDR3 DNA: TGTGCCAGCAGCTTGGAACAGGCCCTAAACTACGAGCAGTACTTC

CDR3 length: 14
clone size: NA
V gene: TRBV5-1
J gene: TRBJ1-6
D gene: NA
CDR3 protein: CASSTTSDNSPLHF
CDR3 DNA: TGCGCCAGCAGCACCACCAGTGATAATTCACCCCTCCACTTT

CDR3 length: 13
clone size: NA
V gene: TRBV19
J gene: TRBJ1-1
D gene: NA
CDR3 protein: CASSIGANTEAFF
CDR3 DNA: TGTGCCAGTAGCATAGGGGCGAACACTGAAGCTTTCTTT

CDR3 length: 12
clone size: few
V gene: TRBV5-6
J gene: TRBJ2-7
D gene: NA
CDR3 protein: CASSLAVYEQYF
CDR3 DNA: TGTGCCAGCAGCTTGGCGGTCTACGAGCAGTACTTC

CDR3 length: 15
clone size: NA
V gene: TRBV4-2
J gene: TRBJ2-5
D gene: NA
CDR3 protein: CASSQDLGGIETQYF
CDR3 DNA: TGTGCCAGCAGCCAAGATTTGGGGGGAATAGAGACCCAGTACTTC

CDR3 length: 15
clone size: NA
V gene: TRBV7-3
J gene: TRBJ2-5
D gene: TRBD2
CDR3 protein: CASSAGLAGVETQYF
CDR3 DNA: TGTGCCAGCAGCGCCGGACTAGCGGGAGTGGAGACCCAGTACTTC